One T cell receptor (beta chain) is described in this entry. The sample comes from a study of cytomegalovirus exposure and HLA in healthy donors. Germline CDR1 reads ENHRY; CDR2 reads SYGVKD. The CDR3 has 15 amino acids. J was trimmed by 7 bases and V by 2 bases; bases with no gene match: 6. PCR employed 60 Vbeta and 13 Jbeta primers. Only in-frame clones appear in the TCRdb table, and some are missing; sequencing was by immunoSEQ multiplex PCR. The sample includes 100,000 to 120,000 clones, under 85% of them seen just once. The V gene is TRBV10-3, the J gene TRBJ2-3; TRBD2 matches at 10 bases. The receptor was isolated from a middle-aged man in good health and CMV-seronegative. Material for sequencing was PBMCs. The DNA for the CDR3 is TGTGCCATCAGTGAGCCCCAGCGGGGGGGAAATACGCAGTATTTT. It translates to CAISEPQRGGNTQYF.